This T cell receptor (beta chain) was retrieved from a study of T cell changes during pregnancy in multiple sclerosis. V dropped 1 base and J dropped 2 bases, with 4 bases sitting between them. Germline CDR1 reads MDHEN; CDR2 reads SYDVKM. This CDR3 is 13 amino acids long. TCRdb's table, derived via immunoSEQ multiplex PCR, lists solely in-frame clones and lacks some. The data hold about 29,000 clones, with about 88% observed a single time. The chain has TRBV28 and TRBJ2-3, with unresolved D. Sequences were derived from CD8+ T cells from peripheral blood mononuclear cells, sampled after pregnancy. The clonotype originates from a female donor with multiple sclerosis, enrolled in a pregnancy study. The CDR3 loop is CASSLSSTDTQYF. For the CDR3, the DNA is TGTGCCAGCAGTTTATCCTCCACAGATACGCAGTATTTT.